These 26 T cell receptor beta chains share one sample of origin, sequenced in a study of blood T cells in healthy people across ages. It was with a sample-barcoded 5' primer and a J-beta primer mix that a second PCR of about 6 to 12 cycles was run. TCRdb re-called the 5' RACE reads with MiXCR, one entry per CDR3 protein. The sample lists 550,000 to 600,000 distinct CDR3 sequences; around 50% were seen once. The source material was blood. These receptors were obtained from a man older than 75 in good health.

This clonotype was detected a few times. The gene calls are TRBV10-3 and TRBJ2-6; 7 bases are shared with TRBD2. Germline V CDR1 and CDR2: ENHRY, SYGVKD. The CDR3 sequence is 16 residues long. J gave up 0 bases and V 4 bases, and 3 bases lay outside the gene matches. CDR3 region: CAISGSGFSGANVLTF. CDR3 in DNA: TGTGCCATCAGTGGTAGCGGGTTCTCTGGGGCCAACGTCCTGACTTTC.

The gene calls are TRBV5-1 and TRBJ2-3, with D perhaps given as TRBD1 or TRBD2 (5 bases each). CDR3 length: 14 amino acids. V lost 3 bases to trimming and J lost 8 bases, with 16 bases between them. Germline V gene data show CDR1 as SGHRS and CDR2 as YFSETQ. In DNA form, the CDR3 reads TGCGCCAGCAGCTCCGCAGGGTTCGGAGGTACGCAGTATTTT. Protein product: CASSSAGFGGTQYF.

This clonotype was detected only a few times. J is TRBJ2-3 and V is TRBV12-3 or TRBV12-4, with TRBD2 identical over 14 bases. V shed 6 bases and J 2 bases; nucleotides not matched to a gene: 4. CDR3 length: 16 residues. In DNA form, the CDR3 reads TGTGCCAGCAGAGGACTAGCGGGGGGCCACACAGATACGCAGTATTTT. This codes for CASRGLAGGHTDTQYF.

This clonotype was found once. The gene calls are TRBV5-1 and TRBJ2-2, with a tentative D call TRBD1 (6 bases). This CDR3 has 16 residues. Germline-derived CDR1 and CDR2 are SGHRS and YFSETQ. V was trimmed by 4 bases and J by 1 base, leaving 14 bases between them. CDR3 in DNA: TGCGCCAGCAGCCCCACAGGGTCCATGAACACCGGGGAGCTGTTTTTT. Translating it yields CASSPTGSMNTGELFF.

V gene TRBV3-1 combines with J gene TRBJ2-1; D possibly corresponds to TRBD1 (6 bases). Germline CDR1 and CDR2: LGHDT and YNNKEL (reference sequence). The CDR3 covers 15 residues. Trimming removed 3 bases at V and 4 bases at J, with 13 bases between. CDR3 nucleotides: TGTGCCAGCAGCCAGACACAGGGCTCATACAATGAGCAGTTCTTC. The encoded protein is CASSQTQGSYNEQFF.

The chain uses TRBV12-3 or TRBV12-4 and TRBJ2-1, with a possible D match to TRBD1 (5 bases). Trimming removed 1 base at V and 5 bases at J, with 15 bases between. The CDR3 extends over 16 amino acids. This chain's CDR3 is CASSLGQGFYDNEQFF. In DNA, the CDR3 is TGTGCCAGCAGTTTAGGGCAGGGTTTTTATGACAATGAGCAGTTCTTC.

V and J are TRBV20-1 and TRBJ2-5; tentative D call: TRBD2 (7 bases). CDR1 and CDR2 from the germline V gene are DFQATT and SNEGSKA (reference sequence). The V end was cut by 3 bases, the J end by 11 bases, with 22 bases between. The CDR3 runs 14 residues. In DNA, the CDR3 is TGCAGTGCTAGTCAAGGGGGGGGCGGGACACGGCAGTACTTC. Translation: CSASQGGGGTRQYF.

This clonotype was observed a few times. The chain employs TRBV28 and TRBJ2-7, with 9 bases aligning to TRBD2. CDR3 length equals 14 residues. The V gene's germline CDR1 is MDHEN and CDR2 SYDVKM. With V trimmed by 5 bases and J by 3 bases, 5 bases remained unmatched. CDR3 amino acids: CASSRLAANYEQYF. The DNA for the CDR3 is TGTGCCAGCAGTCGACTAGCGGCGAACTACGAGCAGTACTTC.

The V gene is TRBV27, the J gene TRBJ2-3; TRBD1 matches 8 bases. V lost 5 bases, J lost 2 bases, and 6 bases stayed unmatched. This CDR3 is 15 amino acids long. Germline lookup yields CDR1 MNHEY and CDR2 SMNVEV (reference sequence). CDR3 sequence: CASSTRTGNTDTQYF. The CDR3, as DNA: TGTGCCAGCAGTACCCGGACAGGGAACACAGATACGCAGTATTTT.

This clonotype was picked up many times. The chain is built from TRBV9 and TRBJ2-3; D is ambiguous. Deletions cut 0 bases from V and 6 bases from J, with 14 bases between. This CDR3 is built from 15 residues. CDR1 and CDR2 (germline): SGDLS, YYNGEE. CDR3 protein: CASSVDNYLGDTQYF. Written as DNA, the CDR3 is TGTGCCAGCAGCGTAGATAATTATTTGGGGGATACGCAGTATTTT.

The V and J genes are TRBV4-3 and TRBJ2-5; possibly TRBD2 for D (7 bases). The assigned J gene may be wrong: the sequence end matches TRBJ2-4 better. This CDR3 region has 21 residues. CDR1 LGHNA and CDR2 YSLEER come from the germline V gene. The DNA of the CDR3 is TGCGCCAGCAGCCAAGTGGTCGGGCTAGGAGGGGGGAGGGGTGGCAAAAACATTCAGTACTTC. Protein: CASSQVVGLGGGRGGKNIQYF.

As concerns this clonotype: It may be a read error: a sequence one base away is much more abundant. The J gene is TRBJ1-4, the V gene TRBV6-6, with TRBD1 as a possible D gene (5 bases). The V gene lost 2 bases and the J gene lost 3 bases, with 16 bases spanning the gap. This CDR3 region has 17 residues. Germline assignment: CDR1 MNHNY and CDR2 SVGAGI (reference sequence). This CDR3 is CASSYGGQGVANEKLFF. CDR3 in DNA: TGTGCCAGCAGTTACGGAGGGCAGGGCGTGGCTAATGAAAAACTGTTTTTT.

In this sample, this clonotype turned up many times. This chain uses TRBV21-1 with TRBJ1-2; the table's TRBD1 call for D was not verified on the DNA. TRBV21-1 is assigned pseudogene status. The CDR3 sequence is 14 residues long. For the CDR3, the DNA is TGTGCCAGCAGCGCTGACAGGGGTAGCGATGGCTACACCTTC. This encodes CASSADRGSDGYTF.

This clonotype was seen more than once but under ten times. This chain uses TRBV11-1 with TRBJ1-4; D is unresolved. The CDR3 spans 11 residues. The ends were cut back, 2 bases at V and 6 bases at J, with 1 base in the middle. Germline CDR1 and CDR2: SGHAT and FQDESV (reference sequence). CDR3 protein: CASSLHEKLFF. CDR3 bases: TGTGCCAGCAGCTTACATGAAAAACTGTTTTTT.

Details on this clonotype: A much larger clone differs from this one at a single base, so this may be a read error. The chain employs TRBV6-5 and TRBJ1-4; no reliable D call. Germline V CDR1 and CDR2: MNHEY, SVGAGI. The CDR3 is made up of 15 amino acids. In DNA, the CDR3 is TGTGCCAGCAGTGACTCCTTAAATTTAAATGAAAAACTGTTTTTT. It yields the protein CASSDSLNLNEKLFF.

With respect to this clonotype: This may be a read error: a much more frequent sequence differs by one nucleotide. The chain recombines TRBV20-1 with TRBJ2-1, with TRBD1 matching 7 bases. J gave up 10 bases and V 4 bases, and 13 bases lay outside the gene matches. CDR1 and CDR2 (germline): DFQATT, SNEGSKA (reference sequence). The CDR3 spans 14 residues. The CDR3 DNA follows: TGCAGTGCTACCCCCCCGACAGGGAGCTACGAGCAGTTCTTC. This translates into CSATPPTGSYEQFF.

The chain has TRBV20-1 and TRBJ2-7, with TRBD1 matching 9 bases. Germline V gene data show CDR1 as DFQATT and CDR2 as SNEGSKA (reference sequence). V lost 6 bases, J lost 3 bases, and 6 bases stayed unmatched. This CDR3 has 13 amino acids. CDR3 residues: CSANRDRVYEQYF. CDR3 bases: TGCAGTGCGAACCGGGACAGGGTCTACGAGCAGTACTTC.

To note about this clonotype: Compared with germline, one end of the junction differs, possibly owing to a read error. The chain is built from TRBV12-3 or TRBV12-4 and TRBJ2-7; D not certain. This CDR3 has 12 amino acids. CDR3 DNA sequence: TGTGCCAGCAGCCCCGAAGGATACGGGCAGTACTTC. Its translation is CASSPEGYGQYF.

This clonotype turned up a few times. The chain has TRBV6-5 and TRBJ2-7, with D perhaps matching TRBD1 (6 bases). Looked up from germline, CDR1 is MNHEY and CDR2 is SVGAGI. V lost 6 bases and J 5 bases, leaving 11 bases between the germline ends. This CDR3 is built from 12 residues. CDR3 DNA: TGTGCCAGCAGAGGACAGACCCACGAGCAGTACTTC. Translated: CASRGQTHEQYF.

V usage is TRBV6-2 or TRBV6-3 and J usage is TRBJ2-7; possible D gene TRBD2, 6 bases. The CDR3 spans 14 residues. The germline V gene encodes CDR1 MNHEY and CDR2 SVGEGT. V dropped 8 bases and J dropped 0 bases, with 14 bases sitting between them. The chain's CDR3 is CASHSGVVSYEQYF. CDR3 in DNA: TGTGCCAGCCATTCGGGGGTGGTCTCCTACGAGCAGTACTTC.

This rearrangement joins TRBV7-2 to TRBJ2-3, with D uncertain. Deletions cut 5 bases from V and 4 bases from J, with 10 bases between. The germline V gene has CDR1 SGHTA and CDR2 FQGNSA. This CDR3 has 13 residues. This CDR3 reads CASSLKAADTQYF. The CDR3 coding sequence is TGTGCCAGCAGCCTGAAGGCGGCAGATACGCAGTATTTT.

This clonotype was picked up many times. The CDR3 nucleotides read TGTGCCAGCAGTTACCTAGGACAGGGATACAATGAGCAGTTCTTC. Residues: CASSYLGQGYNEQFF. The chain has TRBV6-6 and TRBJ2-1; 8 bases map to TRBD1. Trimming removed 2 bases from V and 4 bases from J; junction bases left unmatched: 4. Germline V gene sequence: CDR1 MNHNY, CDR2 SVGAGI (reference sequence). The CDR3 contains 15 residues.

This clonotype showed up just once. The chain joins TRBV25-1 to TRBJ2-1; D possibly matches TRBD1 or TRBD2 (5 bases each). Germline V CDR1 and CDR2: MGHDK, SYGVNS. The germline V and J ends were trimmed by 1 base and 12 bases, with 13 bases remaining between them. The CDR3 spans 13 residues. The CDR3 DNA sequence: TGTGCCAGCAGTGAATGGGGGTCCGAGGGGCAGTTCTTC. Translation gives CASSEWGSEGQFF.

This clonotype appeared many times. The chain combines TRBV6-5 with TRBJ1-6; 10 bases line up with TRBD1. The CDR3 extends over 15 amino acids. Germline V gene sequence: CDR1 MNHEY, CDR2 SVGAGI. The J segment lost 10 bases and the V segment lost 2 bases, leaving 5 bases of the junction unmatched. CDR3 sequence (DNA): TGTGCCAGCAGTTACGAGGACAGGGGGGAATCACCCCTCCACTTT. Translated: CASSYEDRGESPLHF.

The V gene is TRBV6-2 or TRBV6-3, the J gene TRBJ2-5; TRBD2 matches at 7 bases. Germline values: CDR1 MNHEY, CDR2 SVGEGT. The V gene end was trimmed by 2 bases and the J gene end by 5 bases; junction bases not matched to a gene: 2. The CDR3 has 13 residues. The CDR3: CASSYAGVETQYF. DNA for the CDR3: TGTGCCAGCAGTTACGCGGGAGTGGAGACCCAGTACTTC.

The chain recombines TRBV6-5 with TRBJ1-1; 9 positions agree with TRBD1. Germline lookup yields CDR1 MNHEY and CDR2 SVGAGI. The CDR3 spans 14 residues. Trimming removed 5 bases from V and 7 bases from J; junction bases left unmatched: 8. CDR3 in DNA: TGTGCCAGCAGTGACGAACAGGGGGCAGGTGAAGCTTTCTTT. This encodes CASSDEQGAGEAFF.